These 25 T cell receptor beta chains were all obtained from the same sample, sequenced in a study of cytomegalovirus exposure and HLA in healthy donors listed by TCRdb under 2017. Library preparation used the immunoSEQ multiplex PCR assay. The multiplex PCR relied on a mix of 60 forward primers for TCR Vbeta segments and 13 reverse primers for TCR Jbeta segments. This is the immuneACCESS table as TCRdb keeps it, with only in-frame sequences that have V and J called. A part of the clones is gone; compared with another copy, unresolved V genes explain less than half, and the rest is unexplained. This sample lists over 150,000 clones; more than 75% were detected once. The ten biggest clones cover 2% to 3% of the sample. The specimen sequenced was PBMCs. Every receptor here comes from a man aged 30 to 45 in good health and CMV-seropositive.

The chain is built from TRBV16 and TRBJ2-5; D remains ambiguous. Germline V gene data show CDR1 as KGHSY and CDR2 as FQNENV. V lost 5 bases to trimming and J lost 5 bases, with 9 bases between them. The CDR3 totals 12 residues. CDR3 sequence reads: CASSYSSETQYF. CDR3 DNA sequence: TGTGCCAGCAGCTATAGTAGCGAGACCCAGTACTTC.

The chain carries TRBV19 and TRBJ2-7; a weak D match, TRBD2 (6 bases). This CDR3 is built from 15 residues. Trimming left V 6 bases short and J 0 bases short, with 15 bases between. The germline CDR1 and CDR2 sequences are LNHDA and SQIVND (reference sequence). The CDR3 sequence is CASRPGDLSSYEQYF. The CDR3 coding sequence is TGTGCCAGTAGGCCCGGGGACTTAAGCTCCTACGAGCAGTACTTC.

This chain joins TRBV7-2 and TRBJ2-1; 7 bases line up with TRBD2. This CDR3 region has 15 residues. The germline V gene encodes CDR1 SGHTA and CDR2 FQGNSA. Trimming cost V 3 bases and J 7 bases; bases outside gene matches: 9. Written as DNA, the CDR3 is TGTGCCAGCAGCTTGGATAGCGGGTTTGAGAATGAGCAGTTCTTC. Protein product: CASSLDSGFENEQFF.

V gene TRBV19 combines with J gene TRBJ2-3; perhaps TRBD2 as D (5 bases). Germline V gene lookup returns CDR1 LNHDA and CDR2 SQIVND (reference sequence). This CDR3 contains 15 residues. V was shortened by 1 base and J by 7 bases, with 15 bases between the two germline ends. Written as DNA, the CDR3 is TGTGCCAGTAGTATAGGCCATGACTACGCAAATACGCAGTATTTT. Translating gives CASSIGHDYANTQYF.

The CDR3 sequence is CASSLGPDRGEAFF. The CDR3 DNA sequence: TGTGCCAGCAGTTTAGGGCCCGACAGGGGGGAAGCTTTCTTT. The chain uses TRBV27 and TRBJ1-1; TRBD1 agrees at 9 bases. The CDR3 sequence is 14 residues long. Germline V gives CDR1 MNHEY, CDR2 SMNVEV (reference sequence). The V segment lost 2 bases and the J segment 8 bases; nucleotides outside the gene matches: 6.

The genes are TRBV28 and TRBJ1-2, with unresolved D. Germline values: CDR1 MDHEN, CDR2 SYDVKM. CDR3 length: 13 amino acids. The ends were cut back, 2 bases at V and 0 bases at J, with 4 bases in the middle. The CDR3 region has the DNA TGTGCCAGCAGTTTACCCTCTAACTATGGCTACACCTTC. The encoded protein is CASSLPSNYGYTF.

V gene TRBV7-9 combines with J gene TRBJ1-2; D is uncertain. Germline V gene data show CDR1 as SEHNR and CDR2 as FQNEAQ (reference sequence). This CDR3 has 15 residues. V dropped 3 bases and J dropped 7 bases, with 18 bases sitting between them. The CDR3 loop reads CASSLGDGTVFGYTF. CDR3 nucleotides: TGTGCCAGCAGCTTGGGAGACGGTACCGTTTTTGGCTACACCTTC.

The sample holds one count of this clone. This chain joins TRBV11-2 and TRBJ2-5; D possibly corresponds to TRBD1 (5 bases). The ends were cut back, 7 bases at V and 4 bases at J, with 19 bases in the middle. Germline CDR1 is SGHAT and CDR2 is FQNNGV. The CDR3 covers 15 residues. The CDR3 protein is CASNNFQGSGETQYF. CDR3 in DNA: TGTGCCAGCAACAATTTTCAGGGATCAGGAGAGACCCAGTACTTC.

The CDR3 DNA is TGTGCCAGCAGCTTAAGGCCCGTAAGCGGGAGGGCATTCGAAAGCTCCTACAATGAGCAGTTCTTC. This gives the protein CASSLRPVSGRAFESSYNEQFF. The J gene is TRBJ2-1, the V gene TRBV7-3; 10 nucleotides agree with TRBD2. CDR1 is SGHTA and CDR2 is FQGTGA in the germline V gene. This CDR3 comprises 22 residues. V lost 1 base and J lost 0; bases outside the gene matches: 18.

CDR3 amino acids: CASSLAGGTGGKSGNTIYF. CDR3 in DNA: TGCGCCAGCAGCTTGGCCGGCGGGACAGGGGGAAAGAGTGGAAACACCATATATTTT. The chain has TRBV5-1 and TRBJ1-3; 11 bases match TRBD1. CDR1 and CDR2 from the germline V gene are SGHRS and YFSETQ. This CDR3 region has 19 residues. J gave up 3 bases and V 0 bases, and 11 bases lay outside the gene matches.

The chain uses TRBV5-1 and TRBJ1-6; tentative D call: TRBD1 (5 bases). Trimming removed 0 bases at V and 10 bases at J, with 14 bases between. CDR3 length: 15 amino acids. The germline CDR1 and CDR2 sequences are SGHRS and YFSETQ. CDR3 nucleotides: TGCGCCAGCAGCTTGGGGACAATCAGCAGCTCACCCCTCCACTTT. Its translation is CASSLGTISSSPLHF. The entire variable domain, with the rest obtained from reference TRBV5-1 and TRBJ1-6, is as follows: KAGVTQTPRYLIKTRGQQVTLSCSPISGHRSVSWYQQTPGQGLQFLFEYFSETQRNKGNFPGRFSGRQFSNSRSEMNVSTLELGDSALYLCASSLGTISSSPLHFGNGTRLTVT.

The chain employs TRBV11-3 and TRBJ2-2; D is possibly TRBD1 (6 bases). The CDR3 spans 14 residues. Deletions cut 5 bases from V and 4 bases from J, with 11 bases between. Germline loops: CDR1 SGHNT, CDR2 YENEEA. The CDR3 DNA reads as TGTGCCAGCAGCCTTACAGGGCGCACCGGGGAGCTGTTTTTT. Encoded protein: CASSLTGRTGELFF.

This sequence joins TRBV5-4 and TRBJ1-2, with TRBD1 as a possible D gene (6 bases). Trimming cost V 3 bases and J 8 bases, with 17 bases left between them. This CDR3 contains 14 residues. Germline V gives CDR1 SGHNT, CDR2 YYREEE (reference sequence). This CDR3 is CASSYTGSGLGYTF. CDR3 DNA sequence: TGTGCCAGCAGCTACACAGGGAGTGGGTTAGGCTACACCTTC.

V gene TRBV7-2 combines with J gene TRBJ2-2; 11 bases are a match to TRBD2. The CDR3 has 17 residues. After removal of 1 base from V and 3 bases from J, the junction contained 4 bases not matched to a gene. CDR1 SGHTA and CDR2 FQGNSA come from the germline V gene. CDR3 coding DNA: TGTGCCAGCAGCTTAGGCTTACTAGCGGGAGACACCGGGGAGCTGTTTTTT. Translated, it gives CASSLGLLAGDTGELFF. Supplemented by reference TRBV7-2 and TRBJ2-2, the full variable domain reads GAGVSQSPSNKVTEKGKDVELRCDPISGHTALYWYRQSLGQGLEFLIYFQGNSAPDKSGLPSDRFSAERTGGSVSTLTIQRTQQEDSAVYLCASSLGLLAGDTGELFFGEGSRLTVL.

The gene calls are TRBV11-1 and TRBJ1-5, with TRBD1 as a possible D gene (5 bases). V was shortened by 1 base and J by 5 bases, with 6 bases between the two germline ends. The CDR3 runs to 13 residues. CDR1 is SGHAT, CDR2 FQDESV, per germline (reference sequence). This CDR3 reads CASSLEGDQPQHF. CDR3 bases: TGTGCCAGCAGCTTAGAAGGGGATCAGCCCCAGCATTTT.

The genes are TRBV28 and TRBJ1-2; possible D gene TRBD1, 5 bases. Per germline, CDR1 MDHEN and CDR2 SYDVKM. V lost 5 bases and J lost 8, with 21 bases in between. The CDR3 is 15 amino acids. CDR3 sequence reads: CASSPSSGGAGGYTF. Written as DNA, the CDR3 is TGTGCCAGCAGTCCCTCCTCCGGAGGGGCTGGGGGCTACACCTTC.

This sequence joins TRBV5-4 and TRBJ1-6; 7 bases line up with TRBD1. Germline V gives CDR1 SGHNT, CDR2 YYREEE (reference sequence). V dropped 0 bases and J dropped 6; count of bases not matched to a gene: 3. This CDR3 has 15 amino acids. CDR3 DNA sequence: TGTGCCAGCAGCTTGGAGAGACAGGGTAATTCACCCCTCCACTTT. Translated: CASSLERQGNSPLHF. Variable domain in full (rest from reference TRBV5-4 and TRBJ1-6): ETGVTQSPTHLIKTRGQQVTLRCSSQSGHNTVSWYQQALGQGPQFIFQYYREEENGRGNFPPRFSGLQFPNYSSELNVNALELDDSALYLCASSLERQGNSPLHFGNGTRLTVT.

Turning to this clone: The identical CDR3 is also encoded by other nucleotide sequences in the sample. The genes are TRBV9 and TRBJ2-3; D might be TRBD2 (6 bases). The germline CDR1 and CDR2 sequences are SGDLS and YYNGEE. This CDR3 region has 13 residues. V was trimmed by 0 bases and J by 6 bases, leaving 8 bases between them. CDR3 protein: CASSVVSGDTQYF. The CDR3 region has the DNA TGTGCCAGCAGCGTAGTAAGCGGGGATACGCAGTATTTT.

The CDR3 DNA reads TGTGCCAGCAGCTTAGTGTCTAGCGGGGGGCAGTACTTC. Translation: CASSLVSSGGQYF. The chain is built from TRBV7-9 and TRBJ2-7, with 10 bases that match TRBD2. The CDR3 is made up of 13 amino acids. The V and J ends lost 1 base and 9 bases, in that order; junction bases with no gene match: 3. Germline V gives CDR1 SEHNR, CDR2 FQNEAQ (reference sequence).

This clone has a single count. This chain links TRBV5-1 with TRBJ2-5; 11 bases match TRBD1. Losses at the gene ends were 4 bases for V and 4 bases for J; bases not matched to a gene: 3. The CDR3 is 14 amino acids. Germline loops: CDR1 SGHRS, CDR2 YFSETQ. CDR3 DNA sequence: TGCGCCAGCAGCCCCGGGACAGGGGGAGAGACCCAGTACTTC. The encoded protein is CASSPGTGGETQYF. The full variable domain, completed using reference TRBV5-1 and TRBJ2-5, is KAGVTQTPRYLIKTRGQQVTLSCSPISGHRSVSWYQQTPGQGLQFLFEYFSETQRNKGNFPGRFSGRQFSNSRSEMNVSTLELGDSALYLCASSPGTGGETQYFGPGTRLLVL.

Only a few counts were recorded for this clone. Other DNA sequences in this sample translate to the same CDR3. The V call is TRBV28, the J call TRBJ1-1, with D hard to call. The CDR3 covers 14 residues. V was clipped by 5 bases and J by 1 base, with 11 bases between them. The germline CDR1 and CDR2 sequences are MDHEN and SYDVKM. The CDR3 sequence is CASSGPGQNTEAFF. The CDR3 DNA reads TGTGCCAGCAGTGGCCCAGGCCAGAACACTGAAGCTTTCTTT.

The rearrangement joins TRBV4-1 to TRBJ2-1; D is perhaps TRBD2 (6 bases). The V gene's germline CDR1 is MGHRA and CDR2 YSYEKL. The CDR3 spans 15 residues. The germline V and J ends were trimmed by 2 bases and 6 bases, with 14 bases remaining between them. As DNA, the CDR3 is TGCGCCAGCAGCCAAAAACTAGCAGACTTCAATGAGCAGTTCTTC. It encodes CASSQKLADFNEQFF.

The V and J genes are TRBV7-2 and TRBJ2-2, with D perhaps matching TRBD2 (6 bases). Germline V gene lookup returns CDR1 SGHTA and CDR2 FQGNSA. The V end was cut by 5 bases, the J end by 5 bases, with 15 bases between. The CDR3 runs to 15 residues. The CDR3 sequence is CASSPRAGGTGELFF. CDR3 nucleotide sequence: TGTGCCAGCAGCCCCAGGGCCGGAGGGACCGGGGAGCTGTTTTTT.

The V gene is TRBV11-2, the J gene TRBJ2-3; D is uncertain. V shed 10 bases and J shed 2 bases, with 16 bases lying between them. The CDR3 is made up of 14 amino acids. In germline, CDR1 is SGHAT, CDR2 FQNNGV. CDR3 DNA sequence: TGTGCCACCGGGTTCAAGAGTCTCACAGATACGCAGTATTTT. Encoded protein: CATGFKSLTDTQYF.

The chain carries TRBV27 and TRBJ1-2, with TRBD1 identical over 8 bases. This CDR3 contains 15 residues. The ends lost 5 bases at V and 4 bases at J; junction bases unmatched: 9. Germline CDR1 and CDR2: MNHEY and SMNVEV (reference sequence). CDR3 nucleotide sequence: TGTGCCAGCAGTACGACCTGGACAGGGAGCTATGGCTACACCTTC. Protein product: CASSTTWTGSYGYTF.